This T cell receptor beta chain was observed in a study of blood T cell repertoires in COVID-19. At the level of the study: The study drew acute and convalescent COVID-19 samples from the United States, Italy and Spain. From T cells, B-cell-depleted T cells, or PBMCs came the material, which was cDNA or gDNA.

CDR1 and CDR2 (germline): MGHRA, YSYEKL. Trimming pared 0 bases from V and 0 bases from J, leaving 6 bases between. The CDR3 has 15 residues. Only in-frame clones appear in the TCRdb table, and some are missing; sequencing was by immunoSEQ multiplex PCR. The sample shows about 300,000 clones, about 89% of them seen only once. The sequence came from a woman aged 18 to 35 who had recovered from COVID-19. The specimen was PBMCs or T cells enriched from blood (not recorded which). The chain links TRBV4-1 to TRBJ2-1; D remains unclear. The CDR3 sequence: CASSQEERSYNEQFF. The CDR3 coding sequence is TGCGCCAGCAGCCAAGAGGAGCGCTCCTACAATGAGCAGTTCTTC.